Here is one T cell receptor (beta chain) with its context. Antigen: not known. In germline, CDR1 is LGHNA, CDR2 YNFKEQ. The V and J ends lost 3 bases and 3 bases respectively, with 8 bases between them. There are 13 residues in the CDR3. Some clones are missing from TCRdb's copy, which holds only in-frame ones; the method was immunoSEQ multiplex PCR. The profile shows 30,000 to 35,000 clones, about 87% of them singletons. This sample is part of a study of regulatory and conventional T cells in RAG deficiency. Study outcomes and limitations: Other subsets showed 9 to 10-fold reductions, but Treg unique TCR beta sequences fell approximately 90-fold in these patients. Control T-cell subsets had markedly higher Shannon entropy and lower Simpson indices than RAG-deficient patients.

The same data also contributed to another study, on regulatory T cells. This second report adds: Primers: 52 TRBV forward and 13 TRBJ reverse. Patient repertoires had restricted TRB V-J pairs and skewed V and J usage, most in Tregs.

The source of this sequence is a human donor in good health. Material for sequencing was CD8+ T cells sorted from blood. This chain joins TRBV4-2 and TRBJ1-2; D gene uncertain. As DNA, the CDR3 is TGTGCCAGCAGCCACCCAGCGGACTATGGCTACACCTTC. This gives the protein CASSHPADYGYTF.